Listed below are T cell receptor beta chains from one sample, sequenced in a study of beta chain features in type 1 diabetes. Sequencing was performed with immunoSEQ multiplex PCR; in TCRdb, only in-frame clones are kept and a portion is missing. The sample records fewer than 200,000 clones, about 7.3% being singletons. Material for sequencing was central memory CD4+ T cells from blood. The receptors here all came from a man younger than 35 in good health. Each CDR3 is given with its conserved first and last residue. The D gene is left open where the match is weak. Rows may omit the clone size; those that give it use once, few, many or a size class.

size	J	D	V	CDR3	DNA
many	TRBJ2-2	TRBD2	TRBV30	CAGAGTRNTGELFF	TGTGCCGGTGCCGGGACTAGGAACACCGGGGAGCTGTTTTTT
-	TRBJ2-1	TRBD1	TRBV7-6	CASSLGQGTYNEQFF	TGTGCCAGCAGCTTGGGACAGGGGACCTACAATGAGCAGTTCTTC
many	TRBJ2-2	-	TRBV4-2	CASSQVSGISGELFF	TGTGCCAGCAGCCAAGTTTCAGGAATATCCGGGGAGCTGTTTTTT
-	TRBJ2-5	-	TRBV6-5	CASSISMGSGETQYF	TGTGCCAGCAGTATTAGCATGGGAAGCGGAGAGACCCAGTACTTC
-	TRBJ2-7	TRBD2	TRBV2	CASPREGLSEQYF	TGTGCCAGCCCGCGGGAGGGCCTTAGCGAGCAGTACTTC
many	TRBJ2-1	-	TRBV30	CAWSPTDNEQFF	TGTGCCTGGAGTCCCACAGACAATGAGCAGTTCTTC
-	TRBJ2-7	TRBD2	TRBV9	CASSFGTSGSHEQYF	TGTGCCAGCAGCTTCGGGACTAGCGGGAGCCACGAGCAGTACTTC
many	TRBJ2-3	TRBD1	TRBV29-1	CSTKTGSATDTQYF	TGCAGCACAAAGACAGGGTCGGCTACAGATACGCAGTATTTT
-	TRBJ2-1	TRBD2	TRBV25-1	CASSAETSGRAHEQFF	TGTGCCAGCAGTGCCGAGACTAGCGGGAGGGCCCATGAGCAGTTCTTC
few	TRBJ2-3	-	TRBV28	CASRGFTDTQYF	TGTGCCAGCCGAGGGTTCACAGATACGCAGTATTTT
few	TRBJ2-7	TRBD2	TRBV28	CASSVTSGTYEQYF	TGTGCCAGCAGTGTGACTAGCGGGACCTACGAGCAGTACTTC
few	TRBJ2-5	TRBD2	TRBV7-2	CASSGRLAGETQYF	TGTGCCAGCAGCGGCAGACTAGCGGGAGAGACCCAGTACTTC
-	TRBJ2-5	TRBD1	TRBV28	CASSFYGQGHRYF	TGTGCCAGCAGTTTTTATGGACAGGGTCACCGGTACTTC
few	TRBJ2-1	TRBD2	TRBV14	CASSEVGLAGYNEQFF	TGTGCCAGCAGCGAAGTGGGACTAGCGGGATACAATGAGCAGTTCTTC
many	TRBJ2-1	TRBD2	TRBV7-2	CASSPTSGSSYNEQFF	TGTGCCAGCAGCCCGACTAGCGGGAGCTCCTACAATGAGCAGTTCTTC
few	TRBJ1-1	-	TRBV18	CASSRMDFTEAFF	TGTGCCAGCTCCCGAATGGACTTCACTGAAGCTTTCTTT
-	TRBJ1-2	-	TRBV28	CASSLGGRAIIDYTF	TGTGCCAGCAGTTTGGGGGGACGGGCTATCATTGACTACACCTTC
many	TRBJ2-5	TRBD1	TRBV10-3	CAISEPQTGDETQYF	TGTGCCATCAGTGAGCCCCAGACAGGGGACGAGACCCAGTACTTC
-	TRBJ1-4	-	TRBV27	CASAPRQLNEKLFF	TGTGCCAGCGCACCGAGACAGCTTAATGAAAAACTGTTTTTT
-	TRBJ1-2	TRBD1	TRBV5-6	CASSFNFQGATF	TGTGCCAGCAGCTTTAACTTTCAGGGGGCCACCTTC
-	TRBJ1-3	-	TRBV30	CAWSRGGEGSGNTIYF	TGTGCCTGGAGTCGAGGAGGCGAGGGTTCTGGAAACACCATATATTTT
many	TRBJ2-3	-	TRBV5-6	CASSLDTNTDTQYF	TGTGCCAGCAGCTTGGACACCAACACAGATACGCAGTATTTT
-	TRBJ2-2	-	TRBV7-9	CASSLVWQLNTGELFF	TGTGCCAGCAGCTTGGTTTGGCAGTTGAACACCGGGGAGCTGTTTTTT
many	TRBJ2-1	-	TRBV27	CASSFRGHEQFF	TGTGCCAGCAGTTTTAGAGGACACGAGCAGTTCTTC
few	TRBJ1-5	TRBD1	TRBV30	CAWGGTDYQPQHF	TGTGCCTGGGGGGGGACAGACTATCAGCCCCAGCATTTT
few	TRBJ2-5	TRBD1	TRBV28	CASRSGGLETQYF	TGTGCCAGCAGGTCAGGGGGCTTAGAGACCCAGTACTTC
-	TRBJ1-5	TRBD1	TRBV2	CASRARTGNNQPQHF	TGTGCCAGCAGGGCCCGGACAGGGAACAATCAGCCCCAGCATTTT
few	TRBJ2-1	TRBD1	TRBV19	CATTTGGANEQFF	TGTGCCACCACGACAGGGGGGGCTAATGAGCAGTTCTTC
once	TRBJ1-2	-	TRBV5-4	CASSLNSRQQEKDYGYTF	TGTGCCAGCAGCTTGAACTCGAGGCAACAGGAGAAAGACTATGGCTACACCTTC
-	TRBJ2-1	-	TRBV11-1	CASSLSGAYNEQFF	TGTGCCAGCAGCTTAAGTGGGGCGTACAATGAGCAGTTCTTC
-	TRBJ2-1	-	TRBV7-2	CASSSPTDVDNEQFF	TGTGCCAGCAGCTCCCCGACAGACGTAGACAATGAGCAGTTCTTC
-	TRBJ2-7	-	TRBV7-9	CASSHSYEQYF	TGTGCCAGCAGCCACTCCTACGAGCAGTACTTC
many	TRBJ1-2	-	TRBV28	CASSPSTEPYGYTF	TGTGCCAGCAGTCCCTCGACAGAGCCCTATGGCTACACCTTC
-	TRBJ1-6	-	TRBV4-3	CASSQDVWQPLHF	TGCGCCAGCAGCCAAGACGTATGGCAGCCCCTCCACTTT
-	TRBJ2-7	-	TRBV9	CASSAQGQAYEQYF	TGTGCCAGCAGCGCCCAGGGACAAGCCTACGAGCAGTACTTC
few	TRBJ2-1	TRBD2	TRBV9	CASSVASSGVYNEQFF	TGTGCCAGCAGCGTAGCGAGTAGCGGGGTCTACAATGAGCAGTTCTTC
few	TRBJ1-2	-	TRBV19	CASSIRMRRNYGYTF	TGTGCCAGTAGTATACGGATGAGGCGGAACTATGGCTACACCTTC
-	TRBJ1-2	-	TRBV30	CAWSGGPYGYTF	TGTGCCTGGAGTGGTGGGCCTTATGGCTACACCTTC
-	TRBJ2-7	TRBD1	TRBV6-5	CASSYSTGGGYEQYF	TGTGCCAGCAGTTACTCGACAGGGGGCGGGTACGAGCAGTACTTC
-	TRBJ2-3	-	TRBV4-3	CASSQGDAPQGTDTQYF	TGCGCCAGCAGCCAAGGCGACGCACCCCAGGGCACAGATACGCAGTATTTT
many	TRBJ2-2	TRBD2	TRBV11-1	CASSSRLASGGRAGELFF	TGTGCCAGCAGCTCCCGACTGGCTAGCGGGGGCCGAGCAGGGGAGCTGTTTTTT
few	TRBJ1-2	-	TRBV5-5	CASSLGGRVFGYTF	TGTGCCAGCAGCCTCGGAGGGAGGGTCTTTGGCTACACCTTC
many	TRBJ2-1	TRBD1	TRBV18	CASSPGQGSNNEQFF	TGTGCCAGCTCACCGGGACAGGGGTCGAACAATGAGCAGTTCTTC
few	TRBJ2-3	-	TRBV6-6	CASSYDSSSGTDTQYF	TGTGCCAGCAGTTACGATTCGTCTAGCGGCACAGATACGCAGTATTTT
-	TRBJ2-7	-	TRBV28	CASSLLDRKVEQYF	TGTGCCAGCAGTTTACTTGACAGGAAGGTCGAGCAGTACTTC
-	TRBJ2-3	-	TRBV7-2	CASSRQSGLTDTQYF	TGTGCCAGCAGCAGACAGAGCGGGCTCACAGATACGCAGTATTTT
-	TRBJ2-5	-	TRBV18	CASSPGSQETQYF	TGTGCCAGCTCACCTGGCAGTCAAGAGACCCAGTACTTC
few	TRBJ2-3	TRBD2	TRBV14	CASSELAASTDTQYF	TGTGCCAGCAGTGAACTAGCGGCTAGCACAGATACGCAGTATTTT
medium-sized	TRBJ2-4	-	TRBV29-1	CSVVVLASNIQYF	TGCAGCGTTGTAGTCCTAGCGTCAAACATTCAGTACTTC
few	TRBJ1-4	TRBD1	TRBV7-2	CASSGRTGNEKLFF	TGTGCCAGCAGCGGAAGGACAGGGAATGAAAAACTGTTTTTT
many	TRBJ2-5	-	TRBV28	CASSSSQETQYF	TGTGCCAGCAGTTCCTCCCAAGAGACCCAGTACTTC
many	TRBJ2-1	TRBD1	TRBV7-9	CASSLAGQGTVEQFF	TGTGCCAGCAGCTTAGCGGGACAGGGGACGGTTGAGCAGTTCTTC
few	TRBJ1-2	-	TRBV7-2	CASSLTGTFDYGYTF	TGTGCCAGCAGCCTCACCGGGACTTTTGACTATGGCTACACCTTC
-	TRBJ2-5	TRBD1	TRBV9	CASSGTGGETQYF	TGTGCCAGCAGCGGGACAGGGGGAGAGACCCAGTACTTC